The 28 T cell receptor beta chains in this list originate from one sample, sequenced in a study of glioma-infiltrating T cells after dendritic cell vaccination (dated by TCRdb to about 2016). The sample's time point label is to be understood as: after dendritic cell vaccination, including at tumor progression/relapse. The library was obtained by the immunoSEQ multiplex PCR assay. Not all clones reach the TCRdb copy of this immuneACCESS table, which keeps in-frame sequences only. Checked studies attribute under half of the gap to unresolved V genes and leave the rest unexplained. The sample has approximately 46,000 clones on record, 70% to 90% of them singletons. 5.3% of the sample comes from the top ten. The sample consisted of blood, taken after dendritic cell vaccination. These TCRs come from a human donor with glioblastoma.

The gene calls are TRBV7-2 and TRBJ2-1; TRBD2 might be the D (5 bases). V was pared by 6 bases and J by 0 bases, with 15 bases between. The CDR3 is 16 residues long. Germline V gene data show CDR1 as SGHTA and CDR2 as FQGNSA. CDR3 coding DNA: TGTGCCAGCAGGCAACGGGGTCGAGGCTCCTACAATGAGCAGTTCTTC. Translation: CASRQRGRGSYNEQFF.

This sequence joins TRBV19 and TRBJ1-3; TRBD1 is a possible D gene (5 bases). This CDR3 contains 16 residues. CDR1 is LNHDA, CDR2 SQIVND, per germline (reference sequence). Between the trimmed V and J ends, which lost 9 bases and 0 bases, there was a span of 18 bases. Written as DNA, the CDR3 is TGTGCCAGCATTATCGGACACCACTCCTCTGGAAACACCATATATTTT. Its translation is CASIIGHHSSGNTIYF. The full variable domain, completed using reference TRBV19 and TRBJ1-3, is DGGITQSPKYLFRKEGQNVTLSCEQNLNHDAMYWYRQDPGQGLRLIYYSQIVNDFQKGDIAEGYSVSREKKESFPLTVTSAQKNPTAFYLCASIIGHHSSGNTIYFGEGSWLTVV.

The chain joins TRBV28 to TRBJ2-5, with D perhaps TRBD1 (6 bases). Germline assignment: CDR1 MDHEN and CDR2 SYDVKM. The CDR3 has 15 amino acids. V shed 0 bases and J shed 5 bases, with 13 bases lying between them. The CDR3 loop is CASSLWARGLETQYF. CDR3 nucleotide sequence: TGTGCCAGCAGTTTATGGGCCAGGGGTTTGGAGACCCAGTACTTC.

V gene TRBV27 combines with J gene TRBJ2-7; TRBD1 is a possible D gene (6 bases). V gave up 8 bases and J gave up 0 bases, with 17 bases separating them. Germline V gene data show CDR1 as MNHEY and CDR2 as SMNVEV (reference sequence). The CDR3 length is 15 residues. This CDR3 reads CASGRWGPSSYEQYF. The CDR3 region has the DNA TGTGCCAGCGGAAGGTGGGGGCCGAGCTCCTACGAGCAGTACTTC.

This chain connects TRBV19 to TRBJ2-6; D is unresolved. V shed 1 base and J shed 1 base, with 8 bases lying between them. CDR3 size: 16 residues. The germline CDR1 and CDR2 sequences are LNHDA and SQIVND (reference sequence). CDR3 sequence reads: CASSIGGPSGANVLTF. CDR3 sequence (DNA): TGTGCCAGTAGTATAGGAGGTCCGTCTGGGGCCAACGTCCTGACTTTC.

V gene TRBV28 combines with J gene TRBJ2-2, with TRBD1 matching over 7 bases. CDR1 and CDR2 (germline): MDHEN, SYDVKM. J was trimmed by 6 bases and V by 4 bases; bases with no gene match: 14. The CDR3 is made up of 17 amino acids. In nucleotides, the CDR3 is TGTGCCAGCAGTTCGAGAGCCGGGACAGTCTCACCCGGGGAGCTGTTTTTT. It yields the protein CASSSRAGTVSPGELFF.

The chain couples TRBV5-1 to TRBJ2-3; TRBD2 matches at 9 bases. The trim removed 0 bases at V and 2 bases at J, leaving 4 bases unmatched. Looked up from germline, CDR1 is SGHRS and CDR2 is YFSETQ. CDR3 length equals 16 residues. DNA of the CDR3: TGCGCCAGCAGCTTGGTTAGCGGGAGCCCCACAGATACGCAGTATTTT. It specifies CASSLVSGSPTDTQYF.

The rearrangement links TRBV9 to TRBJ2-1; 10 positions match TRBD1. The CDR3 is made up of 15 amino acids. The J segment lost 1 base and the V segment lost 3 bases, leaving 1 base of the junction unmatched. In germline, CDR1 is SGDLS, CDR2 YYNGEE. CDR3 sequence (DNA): TGTGCCAGCAGCGGACAGGGGGCTTCCTACAATGAGCAGTTCTTC. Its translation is CASSGQGASYNEQFF.

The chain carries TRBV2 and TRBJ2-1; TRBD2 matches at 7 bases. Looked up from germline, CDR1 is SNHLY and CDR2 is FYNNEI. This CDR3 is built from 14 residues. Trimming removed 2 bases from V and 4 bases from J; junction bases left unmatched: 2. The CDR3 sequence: CASSELAVYNEQFF. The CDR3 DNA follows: TGTGCCAGCAGTGAACTAGCGGTATACAATGAGCAGTTCTTC.

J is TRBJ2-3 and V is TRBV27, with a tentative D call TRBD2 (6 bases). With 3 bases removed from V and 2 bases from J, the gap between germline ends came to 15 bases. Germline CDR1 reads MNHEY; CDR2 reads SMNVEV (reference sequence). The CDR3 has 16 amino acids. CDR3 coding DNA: TGTGCCAGCAGTTTGGAGGGAGTGCCCCACACAGATACGCAGTATTTT. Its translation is CASSLEGVPHTDTQYF.

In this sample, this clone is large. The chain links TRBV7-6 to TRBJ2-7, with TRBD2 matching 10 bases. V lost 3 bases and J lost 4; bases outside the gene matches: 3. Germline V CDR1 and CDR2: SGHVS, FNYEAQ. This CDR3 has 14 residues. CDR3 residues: CASSFQREGYEQYF. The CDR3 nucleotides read TGTGCCAGCAGCTTCCAGCGGGAGGGGTACGAGCAGTACTTC.

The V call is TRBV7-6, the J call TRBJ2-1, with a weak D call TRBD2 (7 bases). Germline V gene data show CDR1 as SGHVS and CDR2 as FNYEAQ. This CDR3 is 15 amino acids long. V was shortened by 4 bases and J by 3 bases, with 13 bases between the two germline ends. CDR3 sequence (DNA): TGTGCCAGCAGCTCGAAGCGGGGACACTACAATGAGCAGTTCTTC. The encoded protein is CASSSKRGHYNEQFF. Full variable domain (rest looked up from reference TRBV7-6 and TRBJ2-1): GAGVSQSPRYKVTKRGQDVALRCDPISGHVSLYWYRQALGQGPEFLTYFNYEAQQDKSGLPNDRFSAERPEGSISTLTIQRTEQRDSAMYRCASSSKRGHYNEQFFGPGTRLTVL.

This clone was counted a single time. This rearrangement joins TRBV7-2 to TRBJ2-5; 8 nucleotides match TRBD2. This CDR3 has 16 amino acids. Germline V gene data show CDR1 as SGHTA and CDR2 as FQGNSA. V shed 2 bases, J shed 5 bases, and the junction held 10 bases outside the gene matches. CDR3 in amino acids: CASSLLAREGVETQYF. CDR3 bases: TGTGCCAGCAGCTTATTGGCACGGGAGGGGGTTGAGACCCAGTACTTC.

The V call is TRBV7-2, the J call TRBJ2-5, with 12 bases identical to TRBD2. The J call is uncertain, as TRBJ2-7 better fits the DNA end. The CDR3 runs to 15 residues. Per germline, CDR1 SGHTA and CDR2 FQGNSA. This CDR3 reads CASSSGLAGVYEQYF. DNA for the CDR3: TGTGCCAGCAGCTCGGGACTAGCGGGTGTATACGAGCAGTACTTC.

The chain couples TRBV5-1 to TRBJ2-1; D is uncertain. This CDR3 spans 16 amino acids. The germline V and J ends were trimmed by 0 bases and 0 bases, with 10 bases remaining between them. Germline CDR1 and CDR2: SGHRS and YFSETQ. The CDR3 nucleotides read TGCGCCAGCAGCTTGGAGGCGGCTCGCTCCTACAATGAGCAGTTCTTC. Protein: CASSLEAARSYNEQFF.

This chain's CDR3 is CASSLGGSGSEAFF. The CDR3 DNA follows: TGTGCCAGCAGCTTAGGAGGTTCCGGTTCTGAAGCTTTCTTT. V and J are TRBV7-2 and TRBJ1-1; unclear D gene. Deletions cut 1 base from V and 6 bases from J, with 12 bases between. This CDR3 region has 14 residues. Looked up from germline, CDR1 is SGHTA and CDR2 is FQGNSA.

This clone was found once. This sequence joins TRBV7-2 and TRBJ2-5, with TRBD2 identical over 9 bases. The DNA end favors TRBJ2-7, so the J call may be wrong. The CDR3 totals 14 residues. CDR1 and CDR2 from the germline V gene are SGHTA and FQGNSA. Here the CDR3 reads CASSSSGGVHEQYF. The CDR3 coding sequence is TGTGCCAGCAGCAGTAGCGGGGGAGTCCACGAGCAGTACTTC.

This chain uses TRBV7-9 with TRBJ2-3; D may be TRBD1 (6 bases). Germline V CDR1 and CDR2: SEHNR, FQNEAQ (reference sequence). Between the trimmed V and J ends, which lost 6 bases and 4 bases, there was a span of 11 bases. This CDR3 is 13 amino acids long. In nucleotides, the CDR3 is TGTGCCAGCAGGGATAGGACAGCAGATACGCAGTATTTT. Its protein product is CASRDRTADTQYF.

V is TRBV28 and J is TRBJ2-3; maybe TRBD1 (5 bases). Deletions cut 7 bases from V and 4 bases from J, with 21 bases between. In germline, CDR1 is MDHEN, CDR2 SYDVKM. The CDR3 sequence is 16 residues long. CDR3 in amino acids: CASTLGHTKASDTQYF. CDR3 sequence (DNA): TGTGCCAGCACCCTCGGACATACTAAGGCTTCAGATACGCAGTATTTT.

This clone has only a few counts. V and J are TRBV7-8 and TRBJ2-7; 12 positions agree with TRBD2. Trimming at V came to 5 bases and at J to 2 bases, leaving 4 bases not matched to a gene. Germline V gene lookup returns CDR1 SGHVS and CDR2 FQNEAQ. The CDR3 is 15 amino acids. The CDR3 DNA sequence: TGTGCCAGCAGCCCTGCTAGCGGGAGGGCCTACGAGCAGTACTTC. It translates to CASSPASGRAYEQYF. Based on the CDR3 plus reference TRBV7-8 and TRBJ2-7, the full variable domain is GAGVSQSPRYKVAKRGQDVALRCDPISGHVSLFWYQQALGQGPEFLTYFQNEAQLDKSGLPSDRFFAERPEGSVSTLKIQRTQQEDSAVYLCASSPASGRAYEQYFGPGTRLTVT.

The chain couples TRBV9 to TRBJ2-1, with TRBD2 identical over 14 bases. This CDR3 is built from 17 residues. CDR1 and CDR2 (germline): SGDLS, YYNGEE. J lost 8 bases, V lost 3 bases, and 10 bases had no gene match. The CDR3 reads CASSEEAGTSGRYEQFF. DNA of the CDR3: TGTGCCAGCAGCGAAGAGGCCGGGACTAGCGGGAGATATGAGCAGTTCTTC.

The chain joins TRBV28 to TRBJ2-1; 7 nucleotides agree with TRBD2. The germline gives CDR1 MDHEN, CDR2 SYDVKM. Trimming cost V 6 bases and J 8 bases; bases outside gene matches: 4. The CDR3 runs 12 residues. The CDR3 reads CASREAGHEQFF. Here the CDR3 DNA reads TGTGCCAGCAGAGAAGCGGGACATGAGCAGTTCTTC.

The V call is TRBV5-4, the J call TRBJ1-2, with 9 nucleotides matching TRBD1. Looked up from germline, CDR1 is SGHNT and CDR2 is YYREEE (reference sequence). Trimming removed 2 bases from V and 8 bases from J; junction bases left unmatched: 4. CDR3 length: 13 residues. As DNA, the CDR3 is TGTGCCAGCAGCTTTGGGACAGGGCCCGGCTACACCTTC. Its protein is CASSFGTGPGYTF.

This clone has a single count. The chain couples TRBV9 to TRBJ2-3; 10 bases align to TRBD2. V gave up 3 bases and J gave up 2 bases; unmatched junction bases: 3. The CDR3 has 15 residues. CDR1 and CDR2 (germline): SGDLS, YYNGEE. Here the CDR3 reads CASSASGGATDTQYF. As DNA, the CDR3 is TGTGCCAGCAGCGCAAGCGGGGGGGCCACAGATACGCAGTATTTT.

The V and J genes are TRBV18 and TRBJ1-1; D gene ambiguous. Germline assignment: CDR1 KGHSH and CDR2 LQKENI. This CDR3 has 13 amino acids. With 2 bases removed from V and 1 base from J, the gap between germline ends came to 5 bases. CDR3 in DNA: TGTGCCAGCTCACCAACAACGAACACTGAAGCTTTCTTT. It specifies CASSPTTNTEAFF.

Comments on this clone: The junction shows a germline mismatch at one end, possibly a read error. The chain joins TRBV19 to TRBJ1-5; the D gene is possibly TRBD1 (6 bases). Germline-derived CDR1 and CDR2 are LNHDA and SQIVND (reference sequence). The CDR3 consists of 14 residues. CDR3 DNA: TGTGCCAGTAGCCCAGGGGATGTCTATCAACCCCAGCATTTT. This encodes CASSPGDVYQPQHF.

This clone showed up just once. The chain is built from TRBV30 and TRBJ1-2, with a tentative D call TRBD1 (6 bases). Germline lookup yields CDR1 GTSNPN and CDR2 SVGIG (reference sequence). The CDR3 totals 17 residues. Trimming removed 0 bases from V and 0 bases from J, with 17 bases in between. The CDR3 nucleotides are TGTGCCTGGAGTGTCTCCCCTAACAGGGCCACTAACTATGGCTACACCTTC. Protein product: CAWSVSPNRATNYGYTF.

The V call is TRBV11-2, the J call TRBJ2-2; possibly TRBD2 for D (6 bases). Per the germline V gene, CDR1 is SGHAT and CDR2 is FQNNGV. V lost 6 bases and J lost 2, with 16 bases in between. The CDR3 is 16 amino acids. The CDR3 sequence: CASRWLARSNTGELFF. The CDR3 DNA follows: TGTGCCAGCAGGTGGCTAGCGAGAAGTAACACCGGGGAGCTGTTTTTT.